This TCR beta chain was captured in a study of T cell responses to AZD1222 COVID-19 vaccine. Study details: Timing groups of about 4 and about 12 weeks for second doses were pooled.

This CDR3 is built from 13 residues. V was pared by 2 bases and J by 7 bases, with 2 bases of the junction left unmatched. Looked up from germline, CDR1 is MNHNS and CDR2 is SASEGT. Profiling relied on immunoSEQ multiplex PCR, and the TCRdb table lists in-frame clones only, not all of them. The repertoire consists of more than 60,000 clones, with 80% to 90% occurring once and the leading ten covering around 20%. Study-level results: Rises in breadth and depth of Spike-specific TCRs came after two AZD1222 doses. White British people made up most donors, females outnumbered males, and clonal diversity was possibly underestimated. Reportedly, close to half of spike-specific TCRs are directed against unmutated variant regions.

Concerning this clone: Its antigen is undetermined.

The chain has TRBV6-1 and TRBJ2-1; 7 nucleotides line up with TRBD2. The sequencing used peripheral blood, collected on day 0 of AZD1222 vaccination. The clonotype originates from an adult in good health. DNA of the CDR3: TGTGCCAGCAGTGAAACGGGGGGAAATGAGCAGTTCTTC. Protein: CASSETGGNEQFF.